This entry concerns a single T cell receptor beta chain. Its antigen specificity is not known. No qualities accompany the bases; no much larger clone lies one base away. This specimen belongs to a study of cytomegalovirus exposure and HLA in healthy donors (dated by TCRdb to 2016 to 2017). A note on the overall study: According to a later analysis, one platform produced both the roughly 110 validation repertoires and the 720 or so repertoires of the first cohort. The study aimed to test whether cataloging public T cell receptors could reveal signatures of past pathogen exposure. A separate validation cohort of more than 100 different subjects was used in addition to the roughly 720-subject first cohort. To predict cytomegalovirus infection status, the study combined high-throughput TCR immunosequencing, statistical association of individual TCRs with disease status, and machine learning. Points the paper makes about the study in general: The study listed 164 TCR beta chains as associated with cytomegalovirus. A later analysis lacked HLA typing for the validation cohort, so it scored co-occurrence in that cohort across all 120 or so repertoires. It was suggested by the authors that the approach could potentially be generalized to other disease states and immunological phenotypes. In vitro tests confirmed that a few of the cytomegalovirus-associated TCR beta chains recognize cytomegalovirus antigens. In a later analysis, TCRs clustered in the first cohort were found to also tend to co-occur in the 130 or so validation repertoires, with over 90% of cluster scores above 0. Most TCR sequences were seen in very few donors, while some public TCRs were found in many individuals. Cytomegalovirus status was reported to be diagnosed by the classifier with high specificity and sensitivity in both the original and validation cohorts.

The donors belonged to the validation cohort of about 120 subjects, which was separate from the roughly 670-subject first cohort. The germline V gene (reference sequence) provides CDR1 MNHEY and CDR2 SMNVEV. Trimming at the junction amounts to 5 bases on V and 0 bases on J, and the germline ends lie 14 bases apart. Inclusive of the bounding cysteine and phenylalanine, the CDR3 is 16 residues long. Only CDR3 DNA is held: 48 bases, read in frame from base 1. The library was generated by the immunoSEQ multiplex PCR assay. On the study's bioinformatics: A statistical classification framework was developed to diagnose cytomegalovirus status using the catalog of TCR beta chain sequences. TCRdb's version of the immuneACCESS table is confined to in-frame rearrangements and falls short of the full clone set. An unresolved V gene accounts for under half of the shortfall where checked; the remainder is of unknown origin. The V and J calls and clone size were taken over from that table, and D and trimming were inferred from the DNA. Across this sample there are 95,000 to 150,000 clones, with 89% seen only once. Roughly 2% of the sample rests with the top ten.

Sequencing used PBMCs. The chain couples TRBV27 to TRBJ2-4; the D gene lacks a confident call. This clonotype was sampled from a woman aged 18-29 years in good health and CMV-seronegative. CDR3 protein: CASSLLGKEAKNIQYF. The nucleotide sequence is given as TGTGCCAGCAGTCTTCTAGGAAAGGAAGCCAAAAACATTCAGTACTTC.